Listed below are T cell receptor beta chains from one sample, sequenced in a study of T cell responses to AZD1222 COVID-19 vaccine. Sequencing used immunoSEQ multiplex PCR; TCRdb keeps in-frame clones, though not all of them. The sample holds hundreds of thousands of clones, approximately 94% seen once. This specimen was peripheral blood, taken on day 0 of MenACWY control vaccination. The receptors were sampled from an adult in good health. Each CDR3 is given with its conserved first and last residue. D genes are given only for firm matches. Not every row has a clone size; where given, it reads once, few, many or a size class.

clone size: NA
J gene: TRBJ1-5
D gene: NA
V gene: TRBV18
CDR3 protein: CASSPALNQPQHF
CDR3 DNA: TGTGCCAGCTCACCAGCACTCAATCAGCCCCAGCATTTT

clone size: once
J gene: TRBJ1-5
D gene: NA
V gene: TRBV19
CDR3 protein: CASSIGQGINQPQHF
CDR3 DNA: TGTGCCAGTAGTATAGGGCAAGGGATCAATCAGCCCCAGCATTTT

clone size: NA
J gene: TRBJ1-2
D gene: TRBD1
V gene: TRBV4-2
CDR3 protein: CASSQGTGGGFYGYTF
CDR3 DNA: TGTGCCAGCAGCCAGGGGACAGGGGGCGGATTTTATGGCTACACCTTC

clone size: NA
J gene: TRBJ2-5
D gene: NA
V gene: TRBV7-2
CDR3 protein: CASSLVGRGETQYF
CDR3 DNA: TGTGCCAGCAGCTTAGTCGGCAGGGGAGAGACCCAGTACTTC

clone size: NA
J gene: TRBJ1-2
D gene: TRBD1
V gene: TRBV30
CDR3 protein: CAWSVQTGGRPNYGYTF
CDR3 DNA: TGTGCCTGGAGTGTCCAGACAGGGGGCCGTCCTAACTATGGCTACACCTTC

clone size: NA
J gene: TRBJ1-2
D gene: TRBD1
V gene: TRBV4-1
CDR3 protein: CASSPDGTGREYGYTF
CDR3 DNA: TGCGCCAGCAGCCCCGACGGGACAGGCCGAGAGTATGGCTACACCTTC

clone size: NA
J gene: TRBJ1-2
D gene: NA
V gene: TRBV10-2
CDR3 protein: CASCQTDSYGYTF
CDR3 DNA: TGCGCCAGCTGTCAGACGGATTCTTATGGCTACACCTTC

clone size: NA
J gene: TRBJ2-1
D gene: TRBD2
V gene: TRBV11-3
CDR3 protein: CASSSWTSGGAYNEQFF
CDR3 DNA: TGTGCCAGCAGCTCCTGGACTAGCGGGGGGGCCTACAATGAGCAGTTCTTC

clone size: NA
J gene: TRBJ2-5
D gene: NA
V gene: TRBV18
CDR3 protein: CASSPSLAETQYF
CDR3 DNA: TGTGCCAGCTCACCATCACTAGCAGAGACCCAGTACTTC

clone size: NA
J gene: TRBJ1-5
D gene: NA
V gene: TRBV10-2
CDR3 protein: CASTDNNQPQHF
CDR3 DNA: TGCGCCAGCACTGACAACAATCAGCCCCAGCATTTT

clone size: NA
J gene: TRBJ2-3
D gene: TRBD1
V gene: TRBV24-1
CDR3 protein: CATSDPGTGEFDTQYF
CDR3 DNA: TGTGCCACCAGTGACCCCGGGACAGGCGAATTTGATACGCAGTATTTT